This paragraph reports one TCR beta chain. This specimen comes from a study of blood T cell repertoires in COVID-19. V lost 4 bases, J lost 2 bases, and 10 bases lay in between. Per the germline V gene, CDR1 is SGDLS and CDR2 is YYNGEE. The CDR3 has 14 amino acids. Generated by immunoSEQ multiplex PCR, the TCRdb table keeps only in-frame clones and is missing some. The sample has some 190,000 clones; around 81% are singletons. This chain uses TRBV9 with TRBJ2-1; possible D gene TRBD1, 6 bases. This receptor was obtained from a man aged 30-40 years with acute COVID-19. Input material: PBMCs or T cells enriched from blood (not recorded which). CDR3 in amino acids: CASSPGQPYNEQFF. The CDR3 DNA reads TGTGCCAGCAGCCCCGGACAGCCCTACAATGAGCAGTTCTTC.